This T cell receptor (beta chain) was retrieved from a study of graft-versus-host responses after intestinal transplantation. Study overall: Recipients got multivisceral, liver-intestinal, or isolated intestinal transplants.

V lost 6 bases and J lost 0; bases outside the gene matches: 5. This CDR3 is 14 amino acids long. Germline CDR1 LNHDA, CDR2 SQIVND (reference sequence). Clones were sequenced by immunoSEQ multiplex PCR, and TCRdb holds only the in-frame ones, with some missing. The table records roughly 120,000 clones, 85% to 95% of them present only once. Notes on the study in general: An association linked early post-transplant HvG declines with peak circulating GvH clone levels.

This clone was seen a handful of times. Its antigen is still unknown. This clonotype was sampled from a human donor who received an intestinal transplant. The starting material was unstimulated CD4+ T cells sorted from spleen or lymph node cells, obtained before intestinal transplant. The chain has TRBV19 and TRBJ2-7, with TRBD2 matching 7 bases. The CDR3 protein is CASSLAAHSYEQYF. The CDR3 nucleotides read TGTGCCAGTAGCCTAGCGGCGCACTCCTACGAGCAGTACTTC.